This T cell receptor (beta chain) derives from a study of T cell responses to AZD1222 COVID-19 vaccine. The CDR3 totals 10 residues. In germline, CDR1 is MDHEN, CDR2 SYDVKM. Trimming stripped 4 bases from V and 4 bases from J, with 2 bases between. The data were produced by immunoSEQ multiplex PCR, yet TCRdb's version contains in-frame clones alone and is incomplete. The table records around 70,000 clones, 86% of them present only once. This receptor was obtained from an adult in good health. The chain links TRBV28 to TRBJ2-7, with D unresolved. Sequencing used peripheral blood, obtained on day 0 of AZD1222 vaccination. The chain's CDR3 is CASSWYEQYF. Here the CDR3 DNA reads TGTGCCAGCAGTTGGTACGAGCAGTACTTC.